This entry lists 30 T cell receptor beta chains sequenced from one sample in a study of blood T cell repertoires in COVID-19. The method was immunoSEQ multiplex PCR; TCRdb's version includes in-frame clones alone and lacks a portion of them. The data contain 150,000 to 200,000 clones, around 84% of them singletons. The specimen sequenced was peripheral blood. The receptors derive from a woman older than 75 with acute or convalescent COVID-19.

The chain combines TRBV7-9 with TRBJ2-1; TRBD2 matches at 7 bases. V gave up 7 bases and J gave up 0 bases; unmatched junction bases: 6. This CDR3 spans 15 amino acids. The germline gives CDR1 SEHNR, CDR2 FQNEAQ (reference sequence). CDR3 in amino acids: CASTFGTTSYNEQFF. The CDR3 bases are TGTGCCAGCACCTTCGGGACTACCTCCTACAATGAGCAGTTCTTC.

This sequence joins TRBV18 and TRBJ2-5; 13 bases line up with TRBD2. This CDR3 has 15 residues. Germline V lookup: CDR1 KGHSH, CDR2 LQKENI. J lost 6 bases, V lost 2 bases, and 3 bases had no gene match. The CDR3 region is CASSPTSGGAKTQYF. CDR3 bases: TGTGCCAGCTCACCAACTAGCGGGGGGGCCAAGACCCAGTACTTC. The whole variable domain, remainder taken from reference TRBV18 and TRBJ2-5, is NAGVMQNPRHLVRRRGQEARLRCSPMKGHSHVYWYRQLPEEGLKFMVYLQKENIIDESGMPKERFSAEFPKEGPSILRIQQVVRGDSAAYFCASSPTSGGAKTQYFGPGTRLLVL.

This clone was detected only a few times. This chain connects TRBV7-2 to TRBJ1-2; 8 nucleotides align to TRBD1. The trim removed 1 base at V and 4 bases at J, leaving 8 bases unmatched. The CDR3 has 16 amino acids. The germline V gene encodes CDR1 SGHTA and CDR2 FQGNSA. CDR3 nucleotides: TGTGCCAGCAGCTTAGTATCGGCAGGGGGCGTCTATGGCTACACCTTC. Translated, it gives CASSLVSAGGVYGYTF.

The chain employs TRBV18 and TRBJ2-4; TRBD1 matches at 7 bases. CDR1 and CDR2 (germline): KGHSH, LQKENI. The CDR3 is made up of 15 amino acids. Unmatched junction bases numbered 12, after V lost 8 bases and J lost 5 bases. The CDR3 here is CASHRGRGEENIQYF. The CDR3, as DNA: TGTGCCAGCCACAGGGGTCGAGGGGAAGAAAACATTCAGTACTTC.

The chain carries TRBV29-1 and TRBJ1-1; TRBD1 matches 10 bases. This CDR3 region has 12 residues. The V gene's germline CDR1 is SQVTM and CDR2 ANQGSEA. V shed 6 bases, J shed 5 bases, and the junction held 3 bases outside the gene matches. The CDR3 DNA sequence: TGCAGCGTGGGGACAGGGGCGACTGAAGCTTTCTTT. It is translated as CSVGTGATEAFF.

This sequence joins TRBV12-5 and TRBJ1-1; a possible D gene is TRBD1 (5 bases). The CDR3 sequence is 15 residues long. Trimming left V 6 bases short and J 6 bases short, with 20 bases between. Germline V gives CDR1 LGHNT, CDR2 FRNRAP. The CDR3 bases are TGTGCTAGTGGATATACAGGTTCGGGAGGCGCTGAAGCTTTCTTT. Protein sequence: CASGYTGSGGAEAFF. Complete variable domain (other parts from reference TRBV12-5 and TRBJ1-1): DARVTQTPRHKVTEMGQEVTMRCQPILGHNTVFWYRQTMMQGLELLAYFRNRAPLDDSGMPKDRFSAEMPDATLATLKIQPSEPRDSAVYFCASGYTGSGGAEAFFGQGTRLTVV.

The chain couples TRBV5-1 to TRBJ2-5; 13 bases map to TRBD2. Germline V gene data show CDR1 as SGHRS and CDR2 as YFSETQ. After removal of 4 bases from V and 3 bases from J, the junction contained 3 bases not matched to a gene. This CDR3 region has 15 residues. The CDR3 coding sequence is TGCGCCAGCAGCGGGGGGACTAGCGGGAAAGAGACCCAGTACTTC. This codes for CASSGGTSGKETQYF.

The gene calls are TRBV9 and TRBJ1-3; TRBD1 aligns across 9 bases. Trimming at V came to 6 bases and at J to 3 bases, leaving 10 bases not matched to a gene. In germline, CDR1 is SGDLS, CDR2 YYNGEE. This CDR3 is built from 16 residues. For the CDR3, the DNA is TGTGCCAGCACCGGCGAACAGGGGGCGCTTGGAAACACCATATATTTT. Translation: CASTGEQGALGNTIYF. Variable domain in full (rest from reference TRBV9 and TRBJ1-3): DSGVTQTPKHLITATGQRVTLRCSPRSGDLSVYWYQQSLDQGLQFLIQYYNGEERAKGNILERFSAQQFPDLHSELNLSSLELGDSALYFCASTGEQGALGNTIYFGEGSWLTVV.

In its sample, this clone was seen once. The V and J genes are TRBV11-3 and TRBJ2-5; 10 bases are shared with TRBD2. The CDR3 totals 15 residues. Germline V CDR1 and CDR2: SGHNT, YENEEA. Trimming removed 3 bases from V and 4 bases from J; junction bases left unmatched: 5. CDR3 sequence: CASSFASGGRETQYF. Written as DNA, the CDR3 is TGTGCCAGCAGCTTTGCTAGCGGGGGAAGAGAGACCCAGTACTTC.

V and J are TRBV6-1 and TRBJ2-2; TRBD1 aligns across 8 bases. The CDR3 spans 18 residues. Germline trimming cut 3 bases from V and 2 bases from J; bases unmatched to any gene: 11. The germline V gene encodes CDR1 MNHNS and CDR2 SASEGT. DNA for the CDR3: TGTGCCAGCAGTGAGGGATTCACAGGGGGTATAAACACCGGGGAGCTGTTTTTT. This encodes CASSEGFTGGINTGELFF.

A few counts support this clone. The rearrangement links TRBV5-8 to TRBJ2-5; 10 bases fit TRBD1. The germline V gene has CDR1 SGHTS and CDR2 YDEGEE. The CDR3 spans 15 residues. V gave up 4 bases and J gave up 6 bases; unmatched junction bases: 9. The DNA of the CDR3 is TGTGCCAGCAGCCCCCGGGACAGGGGTTCAAAGACCCAGTACTTC. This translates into CASSPRDRGSKTQYF.

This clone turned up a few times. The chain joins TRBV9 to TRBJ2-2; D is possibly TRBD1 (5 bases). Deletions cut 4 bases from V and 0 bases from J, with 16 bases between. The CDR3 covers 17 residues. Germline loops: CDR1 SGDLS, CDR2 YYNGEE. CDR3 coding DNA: TGTGCCAGCAGCACAACACAGGCTGTCCCGAACACCGGGGAGCTGTTTTTT. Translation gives CASSTTQAVPNTGELFF.

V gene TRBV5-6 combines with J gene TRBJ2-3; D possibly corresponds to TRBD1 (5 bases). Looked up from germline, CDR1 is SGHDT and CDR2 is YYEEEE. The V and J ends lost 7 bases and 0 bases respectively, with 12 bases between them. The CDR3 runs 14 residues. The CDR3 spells CASLQETSTDTQYF. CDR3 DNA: TGTGCCAGCTTACAGGAGACTAGCACAGATACGCAGTATTTT.

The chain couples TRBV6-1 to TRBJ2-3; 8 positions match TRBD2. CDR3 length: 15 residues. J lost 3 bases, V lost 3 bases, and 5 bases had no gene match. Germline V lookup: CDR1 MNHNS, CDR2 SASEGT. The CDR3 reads CASSDVLAVTDTQYF. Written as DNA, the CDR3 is TGTGCCAGCAGTGATGTACTAGCGGTGACAGATACGCAGTATTTT.

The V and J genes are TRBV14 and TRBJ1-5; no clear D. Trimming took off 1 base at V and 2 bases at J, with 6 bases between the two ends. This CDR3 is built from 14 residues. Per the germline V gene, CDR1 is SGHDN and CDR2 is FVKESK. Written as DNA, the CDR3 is TGTGCCAGCAGCCAAGGGGGAGGCAATCAGCCCCAGCATTTT. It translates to CASSQGGGNQPQHF.

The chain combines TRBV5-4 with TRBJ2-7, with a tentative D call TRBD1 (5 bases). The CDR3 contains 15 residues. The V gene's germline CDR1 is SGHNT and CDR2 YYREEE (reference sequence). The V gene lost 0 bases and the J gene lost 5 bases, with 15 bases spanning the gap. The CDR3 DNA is TGTGCCAGCAGCTTGGACGGACGCAGGGTCAACGAGCAGTACTTC. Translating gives CASSLDGRRVNEQYF.

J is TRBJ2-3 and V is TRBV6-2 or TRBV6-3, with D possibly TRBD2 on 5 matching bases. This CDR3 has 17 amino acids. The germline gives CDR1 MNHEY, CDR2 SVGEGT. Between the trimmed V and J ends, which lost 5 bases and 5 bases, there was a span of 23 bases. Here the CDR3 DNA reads TGTGCCAGCAGTACCACAAGGGAGTGGGGTAATGGAGATACGCAGTATTTT. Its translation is CASSTTREWGNGDTQYF.

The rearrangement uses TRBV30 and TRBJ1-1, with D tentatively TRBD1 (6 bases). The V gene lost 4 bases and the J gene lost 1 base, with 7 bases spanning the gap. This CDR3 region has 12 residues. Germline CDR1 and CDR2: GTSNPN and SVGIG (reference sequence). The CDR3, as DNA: TGTGCCTGGACCAGGGGGAACACTGAAGCTTTCTTT. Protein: CAWTRGNTEAFF.

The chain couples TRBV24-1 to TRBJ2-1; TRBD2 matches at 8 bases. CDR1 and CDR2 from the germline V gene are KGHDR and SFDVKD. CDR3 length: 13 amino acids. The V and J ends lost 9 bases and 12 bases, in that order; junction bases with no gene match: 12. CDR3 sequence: CATSEDGRGGQFF. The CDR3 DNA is TGTGCCACCTCCGAGGACGGGAGGGGGGGGCAGTTCTTC.

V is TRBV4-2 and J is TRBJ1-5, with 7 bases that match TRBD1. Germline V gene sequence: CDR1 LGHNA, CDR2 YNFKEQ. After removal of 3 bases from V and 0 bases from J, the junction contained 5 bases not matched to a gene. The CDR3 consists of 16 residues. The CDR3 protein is CASSHSDRHSNQPQHF. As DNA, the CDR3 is TGTGCCAGCAGCCATTCGGACAGGCATAGCAATCAGCCCCAGCATTTT.

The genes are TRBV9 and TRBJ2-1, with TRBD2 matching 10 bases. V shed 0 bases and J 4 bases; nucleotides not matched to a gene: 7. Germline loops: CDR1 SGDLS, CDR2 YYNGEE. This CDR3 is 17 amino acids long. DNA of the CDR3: TGTGCCAGCAGCGTAGGCGTACTAGCGGGAATGTACAATGAGCAGTTCTTC. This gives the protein CASSVGVLAGMYNEQFF.

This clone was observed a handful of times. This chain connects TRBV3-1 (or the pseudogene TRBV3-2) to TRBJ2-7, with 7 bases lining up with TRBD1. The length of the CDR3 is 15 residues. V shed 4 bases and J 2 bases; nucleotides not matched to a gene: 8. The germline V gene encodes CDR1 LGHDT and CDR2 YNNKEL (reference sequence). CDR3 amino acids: CASSRDSLATYEQYF. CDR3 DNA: TGTGCCAGCAGCCGGGACAGCCTGGCCACCTACGAGCAGTACTTC.

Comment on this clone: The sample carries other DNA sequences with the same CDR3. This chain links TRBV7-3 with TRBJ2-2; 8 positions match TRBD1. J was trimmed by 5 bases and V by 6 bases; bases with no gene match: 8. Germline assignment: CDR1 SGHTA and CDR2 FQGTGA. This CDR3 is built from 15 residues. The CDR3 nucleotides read TGTGCCAGCAGTCGTCAGGGGGCGGGAACCGGGGAGCTGTTTTTT. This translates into CASSRQGAGTGELFF. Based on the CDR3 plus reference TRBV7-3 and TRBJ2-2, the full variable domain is GAGVSQTPSNKVTEKGKYVELRCDPISGHTALYWYRQSLGQGPEFLIYFQGTGAADDSGLPNDRFFAVRPEGSVSTLKIQRTERGDSAVYLCASSRQGAGTGELFFGEGSRLTVL.

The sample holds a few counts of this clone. The CDR3 sequence: CASSQDVYSNQPQHF. Here the CDR3 DNA reads TGTGCCAGCAGCCAAGATGTCTATAGCAATCAGCCCCAGCATTTT. This sequence joins TRBV4-2 and TRBJ1-5; D remains ambiguous. This CDR3 comprises 15 residues. V dropped 0 bases and J dropped 0 bases, with 6 bases sitting between them. Germline CDR1 reads LGHNA; CDR2 reads YNFKEQ.

The CDR3 reads CSVAKPTEAFF. CDR3 coding DNA: TGCAGCGTTGCGAAGCCTACTGAAGCTTTCTTT. This chain uses TRBV29-1 with TRBJ1-1; D remains ambiguous. The CDR3 extends over 11 amino acids. Trimming left V 4 bases short and J 5 bases short, with 8 bases between. CDR1 SQVTM and CDR2 ANQGSEA come from the germline V gene.

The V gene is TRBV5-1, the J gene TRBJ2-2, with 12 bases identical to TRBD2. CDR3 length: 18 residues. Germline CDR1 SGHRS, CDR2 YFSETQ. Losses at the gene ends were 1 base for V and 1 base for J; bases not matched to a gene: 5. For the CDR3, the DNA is TGCGCCAGCAGCTTGAGGCAGGGACTAGCGGGGAACACCGGGGAGCTGTTTTTT. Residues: CASSLRQGLAGNTGELFF.

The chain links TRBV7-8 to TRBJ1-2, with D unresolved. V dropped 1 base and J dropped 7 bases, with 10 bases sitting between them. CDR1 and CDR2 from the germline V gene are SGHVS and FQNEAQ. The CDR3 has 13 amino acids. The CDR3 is CASSLGGFGGYTF. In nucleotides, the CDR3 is TGTGCCAGCAGCTTAGGAGGGTTTGGTGGCTACACCTTC.

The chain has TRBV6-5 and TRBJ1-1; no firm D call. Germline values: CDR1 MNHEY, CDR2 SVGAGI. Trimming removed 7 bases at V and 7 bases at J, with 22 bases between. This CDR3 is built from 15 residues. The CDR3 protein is CASTPSFGRINEAFF. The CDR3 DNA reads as TGTGCCAGCACTCCCTCCTTCGGCAGGATAAATGAAGCTTTCTTT.

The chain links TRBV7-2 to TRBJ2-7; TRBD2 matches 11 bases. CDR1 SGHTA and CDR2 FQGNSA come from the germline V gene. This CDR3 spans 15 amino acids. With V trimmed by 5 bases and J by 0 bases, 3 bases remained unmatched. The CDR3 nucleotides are TGTGCCAGCAGCCCTCTAGCGGGGGGCTCCTACGAGCAGTACTTC. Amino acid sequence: CASSPLAGGSYEQYF.

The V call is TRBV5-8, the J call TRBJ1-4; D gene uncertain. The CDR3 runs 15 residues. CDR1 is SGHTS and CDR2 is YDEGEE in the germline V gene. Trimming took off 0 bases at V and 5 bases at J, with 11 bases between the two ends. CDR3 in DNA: TGTGCCAGCAGCTTGGGCGGGCACTCCAATGAAAAACTGTTTTTT. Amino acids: CASSLGGHSNEKLFF.